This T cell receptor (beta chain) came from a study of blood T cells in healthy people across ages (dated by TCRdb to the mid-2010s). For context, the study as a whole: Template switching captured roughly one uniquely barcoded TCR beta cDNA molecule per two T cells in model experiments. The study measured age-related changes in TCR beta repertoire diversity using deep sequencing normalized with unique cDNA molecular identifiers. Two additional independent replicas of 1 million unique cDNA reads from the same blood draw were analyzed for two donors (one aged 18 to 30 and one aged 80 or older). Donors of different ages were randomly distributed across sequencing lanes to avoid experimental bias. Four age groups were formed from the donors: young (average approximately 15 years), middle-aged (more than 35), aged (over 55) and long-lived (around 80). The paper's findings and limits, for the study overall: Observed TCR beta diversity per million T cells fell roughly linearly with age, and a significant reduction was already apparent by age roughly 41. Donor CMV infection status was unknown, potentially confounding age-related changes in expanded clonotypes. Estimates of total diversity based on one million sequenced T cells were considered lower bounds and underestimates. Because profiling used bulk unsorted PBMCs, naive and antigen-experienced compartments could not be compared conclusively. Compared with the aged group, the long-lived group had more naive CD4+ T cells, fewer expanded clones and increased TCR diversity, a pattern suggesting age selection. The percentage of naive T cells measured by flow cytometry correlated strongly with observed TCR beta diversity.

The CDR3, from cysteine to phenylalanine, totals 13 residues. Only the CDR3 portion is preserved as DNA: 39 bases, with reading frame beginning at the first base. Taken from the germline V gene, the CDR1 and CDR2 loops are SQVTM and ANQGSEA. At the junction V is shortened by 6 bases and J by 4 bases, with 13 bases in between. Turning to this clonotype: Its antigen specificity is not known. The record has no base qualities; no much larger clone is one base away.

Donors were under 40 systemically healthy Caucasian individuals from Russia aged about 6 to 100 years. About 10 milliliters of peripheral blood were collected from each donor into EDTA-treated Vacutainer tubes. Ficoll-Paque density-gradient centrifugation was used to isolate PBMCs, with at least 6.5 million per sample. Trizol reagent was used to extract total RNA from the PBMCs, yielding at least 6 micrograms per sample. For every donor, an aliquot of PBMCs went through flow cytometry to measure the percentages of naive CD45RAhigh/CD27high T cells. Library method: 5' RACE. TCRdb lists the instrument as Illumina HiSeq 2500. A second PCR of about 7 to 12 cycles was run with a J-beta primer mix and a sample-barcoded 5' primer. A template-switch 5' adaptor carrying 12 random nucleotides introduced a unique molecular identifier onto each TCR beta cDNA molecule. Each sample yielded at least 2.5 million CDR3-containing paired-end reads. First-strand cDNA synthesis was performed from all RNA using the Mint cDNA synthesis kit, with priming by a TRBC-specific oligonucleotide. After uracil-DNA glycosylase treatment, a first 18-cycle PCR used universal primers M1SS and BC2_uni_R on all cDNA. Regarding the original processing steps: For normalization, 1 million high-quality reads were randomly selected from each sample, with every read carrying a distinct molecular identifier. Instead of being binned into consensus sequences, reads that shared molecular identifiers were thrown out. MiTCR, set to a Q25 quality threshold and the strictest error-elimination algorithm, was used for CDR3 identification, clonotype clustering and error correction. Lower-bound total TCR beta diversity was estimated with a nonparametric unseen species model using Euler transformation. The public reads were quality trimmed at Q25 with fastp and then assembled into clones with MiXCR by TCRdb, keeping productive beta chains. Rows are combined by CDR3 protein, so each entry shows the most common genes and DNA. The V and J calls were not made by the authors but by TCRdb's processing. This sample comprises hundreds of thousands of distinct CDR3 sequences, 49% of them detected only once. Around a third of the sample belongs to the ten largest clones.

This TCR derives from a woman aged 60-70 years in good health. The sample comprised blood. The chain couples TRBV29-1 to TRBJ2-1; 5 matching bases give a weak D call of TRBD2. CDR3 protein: CSVSTGRYNEQFF. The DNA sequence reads TGCAGCGTCTCTACGGGGAGATACAATGAGCAGTTCTTC.